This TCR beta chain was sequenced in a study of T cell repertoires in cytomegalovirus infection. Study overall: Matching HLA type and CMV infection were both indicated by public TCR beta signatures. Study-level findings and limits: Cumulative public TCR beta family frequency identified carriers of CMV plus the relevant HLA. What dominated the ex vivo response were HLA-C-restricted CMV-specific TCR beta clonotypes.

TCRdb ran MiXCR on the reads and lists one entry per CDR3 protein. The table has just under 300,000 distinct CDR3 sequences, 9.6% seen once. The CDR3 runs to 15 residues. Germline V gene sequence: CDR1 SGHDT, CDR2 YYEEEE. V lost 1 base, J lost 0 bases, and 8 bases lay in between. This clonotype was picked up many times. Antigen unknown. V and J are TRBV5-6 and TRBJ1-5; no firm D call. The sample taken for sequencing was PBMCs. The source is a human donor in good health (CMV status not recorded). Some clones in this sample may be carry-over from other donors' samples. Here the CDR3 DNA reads TGTGCCAGCAGCTTGCGTGGATATAGCAATCAGCCCCAGCATTTT. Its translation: CASSLRGYSNQPQHF.